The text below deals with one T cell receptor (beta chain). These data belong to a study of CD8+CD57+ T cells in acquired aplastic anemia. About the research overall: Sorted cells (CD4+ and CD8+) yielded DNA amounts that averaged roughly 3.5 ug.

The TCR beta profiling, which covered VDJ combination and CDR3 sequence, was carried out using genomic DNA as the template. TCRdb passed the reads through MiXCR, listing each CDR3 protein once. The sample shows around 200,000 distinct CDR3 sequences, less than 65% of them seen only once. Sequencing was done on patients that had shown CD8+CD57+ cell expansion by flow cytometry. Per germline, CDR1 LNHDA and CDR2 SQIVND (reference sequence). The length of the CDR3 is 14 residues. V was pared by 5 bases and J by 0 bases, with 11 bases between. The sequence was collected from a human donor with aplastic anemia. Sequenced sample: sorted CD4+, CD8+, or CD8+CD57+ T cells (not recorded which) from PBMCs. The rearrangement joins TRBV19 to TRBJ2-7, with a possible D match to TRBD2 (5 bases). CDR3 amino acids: CASSLTGSSYEQYF. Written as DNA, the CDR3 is TGTGCCAGTAGTTTAACGGGGAGCTCCTACGAGCAGTACTTC.